Following are 6 T cell receptor beta chains from one sample sequenced in a study of blood T cell repertoires in COVID-19. TCRdb's table, derived via immunoSEQ multiplex PCR, lists solely in-frame clones and lacks some. Found here are around 180,000 clones, 83% of them singletons; the top ten hold approximately 1.5%. Sequenced input: peripheral blood. Receptors were obtained from a human donor in a cohort sampled during active COVID-19.

The chain is built from TRBV23-1 and TRBJ2-7; tentatively, D is TRBD1 (6 bases). TRBV23-1 is noted as an ORF with a role that remains uncertain. The V gene lost 5 bases and the J gene lost 4 bases, with 24 bases spanning the gap. CDR3 length: 17 residues. As DNA, the CDR3 is TGCGCCAGCAGTTTCGGCTCAGTTGGACAGCATCCTTACGAGCAGTACTTC. Translation gives CASSFGSVGQHPYEQYF.

The rearrangement joins TRBV7-8 to TRBJ2-7; D call uncertain. Trimming removed 2 bases at V and 0 bases at J, with 11 bases between. The germline CDR1 and CDR2 sequences are SGHVS and FQNEAQ. There are 15 residues in the CDR3. The CDR3 nucleotides are TGTGCCAGCAGCTTACCTACGACGGGCTCCTACGAGCAGTACTTC. Translation: CASSLPTTGSYEQYF. The entire variable domain, with the rest obtained from reference TRBV7-8 and TRBJ2-7, is as follows: GAGVSQSPRYKVAKRGQDVALRCDPISGHVSLFWYQQALGQGPEFLTYFQNEAQLDKSGLPSDRFFAERPEGSVSTLKIQRTQQEDSAVYLCASSLPTTGSYEQYFGPGTRLTVT.

This clone has just a few counts. The chain has TRBV6-5 and TRBJ1-3; TRBD1 matches 9 bases. This CDR3 region has 14 residues. Germline CDR1 reads MNHEY; CDR2 reads SVGAGI. J lost 5 bases, V lost 5 bases, and 4 bases had no gene match. CDR3 loop: CASSNGQGRNTIYF. CDR3 sequence (DNA): TGTGCCAGCAGTAATGGACAGGGGCGAAACACCATATATTTT.

The chain has TRBV6-4 and TRBJ2-7, with 7 positions matching TRBD2. This CDR3 has 16 residues. Trimming removed 0 bases from V and 2 bases from J; junction bases left unmatched: 7. Germline CDR1 MRHNA, CDR2 SNTAGT. This chain's CDR3 is CASSDSHGGTPYEQYF. DNA for the CDR3: TGTGCCAGCAGTGACTCTCACGGGGGGACTCCCTACGAGCAGTACTTC.

The chain has TRBV7-9 and TRBJ1-2, with TRBD1 matching over 7 bases. CDR3 length: 14 residues. Looked up from germline, CDR1 is SEHNR and CDR2 is FQNEAQ (reference sequence). Trimming cost V 4 bases and J 7 bases; bases outside gene matches: 9. The CDR3 loop is CASSSGQVITGYTF. The CDR3 bases are TGTGCCAGCAGCTCCGGACAGGTCATCACTGGCTACACCTTC.

Written as DNA, the CDR3 is TGTGCCACCAGCAGAGATTCTGGCGCTAGTCCCACCGGGGAGCTGTTTTTT. It specifies CATSRDSGASPTGELFF. The chain couples TRBV15 to TRBJ2-2, with D uncertain. V lost 0 bases and J 4 bases, leaving 15 bases between the germline ends. CDR3 length: 17 amino acids. Germline V gives CDR1 LNHNV, CDR2 YYDKDF (reference sequence).